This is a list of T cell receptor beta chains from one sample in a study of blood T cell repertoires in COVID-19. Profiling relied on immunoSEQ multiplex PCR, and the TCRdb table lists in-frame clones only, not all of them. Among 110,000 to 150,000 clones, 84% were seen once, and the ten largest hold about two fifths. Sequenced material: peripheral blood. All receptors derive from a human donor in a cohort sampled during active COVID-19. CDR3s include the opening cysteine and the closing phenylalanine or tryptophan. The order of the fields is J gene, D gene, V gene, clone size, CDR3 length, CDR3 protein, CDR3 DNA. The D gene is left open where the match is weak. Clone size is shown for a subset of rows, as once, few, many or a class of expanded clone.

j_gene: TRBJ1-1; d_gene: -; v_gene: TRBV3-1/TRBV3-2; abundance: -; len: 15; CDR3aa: CASSQARGANTEAFF; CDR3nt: TGTGCCAGCAGCCAAGCCAGAGGCGCGAACACTGAAGCTTTCTTT
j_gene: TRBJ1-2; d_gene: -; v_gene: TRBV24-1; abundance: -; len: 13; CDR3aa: CATSVSGNYGYTF; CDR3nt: TGTGCCACCAGTGTAAGCGGGAACTATGGCTACACCTTC
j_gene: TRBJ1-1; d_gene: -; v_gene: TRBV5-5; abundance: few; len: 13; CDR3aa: CASSRDWYTEAFF; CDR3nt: TGTGCCAGCAGCCGGGACTGGTACACTGAAGCTTTCTTT
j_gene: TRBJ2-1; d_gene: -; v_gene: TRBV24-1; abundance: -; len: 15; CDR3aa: CATSDPVVGYNEQFF; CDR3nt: TGTGCCACCAGTGATCCGGTCGTCGGGTACAATGAGCAGTTCTTC
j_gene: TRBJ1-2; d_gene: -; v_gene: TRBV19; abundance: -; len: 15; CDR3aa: CASSRVGGPNYGYTF; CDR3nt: TGTGCCAGTAGTAGGGTCGGGGGGCCCAACTATGGCTACACCTTC
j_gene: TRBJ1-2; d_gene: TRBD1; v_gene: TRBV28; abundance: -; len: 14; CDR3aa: CASRDDRAPGGYTF; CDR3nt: TGTGCCAGCAGAGATGACAGGGCCCCCGGTGGCTACACCTTC
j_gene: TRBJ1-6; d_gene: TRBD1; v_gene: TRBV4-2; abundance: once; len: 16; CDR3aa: CASSQLPGQGYSPLHF; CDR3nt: TGTGCCAGCAGCCAACTCCCCGGACAGGGGTATTCACCCCTCCACTTT
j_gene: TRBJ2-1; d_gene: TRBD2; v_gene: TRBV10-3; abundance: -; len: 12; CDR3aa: CAIGGGTDEQFF; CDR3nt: TGTGCCATCGGCGGGGGGACCGATGAGCAGTTCTTC
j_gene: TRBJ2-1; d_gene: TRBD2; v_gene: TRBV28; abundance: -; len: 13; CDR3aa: CASRDYTRGEQFF; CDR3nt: TGTGCCAGCCGGGACTACACTCGCGGCGAGCAGTTCTTC
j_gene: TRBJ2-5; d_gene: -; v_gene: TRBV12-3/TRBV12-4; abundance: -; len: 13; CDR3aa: CASSLALAETQYF; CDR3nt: TGTGCCAGCAGTTTGGCCTTAGCTGAGACCCAGTACTTC